The clone carrying this TCR beta chain was detected once. Antigen unknown. This specimen comes from a study of T cells in Graves' hyperthyroidism and ophthalmopathy. Study results and caveats: Ophthalmopathy and stable hyperthyroidism were separated by a 13 V-J model.

Amplification of TCR beta CDR3 regions used RNA as the template. An initial round of RT-PCR targeting the TCR CDR3 relied on the HTBI primer set. TCRdb reprocessed the multiplex PCR reads via MiXCR and lists one record per CDR3 protein. The profile covers fewer than 800,000 distinct CDR3 sequences, with less than 20% appearing a single time and over 7.5% taken by the ten largest. The junction had 10 bases not matched to a gene; V was cut back by 8 bases and J by 1 base. The CDR3 is 16 residues long. Germline CDR1 MNHEY, CDR2 SMNVEV (reference sequence). The sequenced sample was blood. The V and J genes are TRBV27 and TRBJ2-2, with 7 bases fitting TRBD1. This sequence was found in a man aged 18 to 29 with Graves' hyperthyroidism. In DNA form, the CDR3 reads TGTGCCAGCCATACTCGACAGGGCGTGAACACCGGGGAGCTGTTTTTT. Its protein is CASHTRQGVNTGELFF.